These 27 T cell receptor beta chains share one sample of origin, sequenced in a study of T cell repertoires in cytomegalovirus infection. In TCRdb, the reads were re-called with MiXCR into one record per CDR3 protein. The sample consists of about 160,000 distinct CDR3 sequences, roughly 17% of them appearing once. Sequencing was carried out using CD8+ T cells from PBMCs. The receptors stem from a human donor in good health (CMV status not recorded). Some clones in this sample may be carry-over from other donors' samples.

Ten or more counts support this clonotype. The chain uses TRBV4-3 and TRBJ1-1; D possibly corresponds to TRBD1 (5 bases). Germline V gene data show CDR1 as LGHNA and CDR2 as YSLEER. V lost 0 bases and J 8 bases, leaving 10 bases between the germline ends. The CDR3 has 13 amino acids. In DNA form, the CDR3 reads TGCGCCAGCAGCCAAGAAAGACAGCTCGAAGCTTTCTTT. The encoded protein is CASSQERQLEAFF.

The chain combines TRBV7-8 with TRBJ2-5, with D possibly TRBD1 on 5 matching bases. Germline CDR1 reads SGHVS; CDR2 reads FQNEAQ. The V and J ends lost 5 bases and 5 bases respectively, with 18 bases between them. CDR3 size: 15 residues. CDR3 residues: CASSPLLGAQETQYF. The CDR3 DNA reads TGTGCCAGCAGCCCCCTGTTAGGGGCCCAGGAGACCCAGTACTTC.

This clonotype was counted between two and nine times. The chain employs TRBV7-2 and TRBJ2-1, with 8 bases matching TRBD2. J was trimmed by 1 base and V by 3 bases; bases with no gene match: 11. CDR3 size: 18 residues. In germline, CDR1 is SGHTA, CDR2 FQGNSA. The CDR3 DNA sequence: TGTGCCAGCAGCTTGAAGGGACTGGGACTAGGGTCCTACAATGAGCAGTTCTTC. Translation gives CASSLKGLGLGSYNEQFF.

The CDR3 loop is CASSFLRADNEQFF. DNA of the CDR3: TGTGCCAGCAGCTTCCTCCGGGCCGACAATGAGCAGTTCTTC. The rearrangement joins TRBV7-8 to TRBJ2-1; D gene ambiguous. V was shortened by 3 bases and J by 5 bases, with 11 bases between the two germline ends. Germline CDR1 reads SGHVS; CDR2 reads FQNEAQ. The CDR3 loop spans 14 amino acids.

The V and J genes are TRBV7-8 and TRBJ2-2; the D is unclear. Trimming left V 3 bases short and J 8 bases short, with 13 bases between. The germline CDR1 and CDR2 sequences are SGHVS and FQNEAQ. The CDR3 is 14 amino acids. The CDR3 bases are TGTGCCAGCAGCTTGGGCGGTCCTAAAGGGGAGCTGTTTTTT. Protein: CASSLGGPKGELFF. The full variable domain, with the rest looked up from reference TRBV7-8 and TRBJ2-2, is GAGVSQSPRYKVAKRGQDVALRCDPISGHVSLFWYQQALGQGPEFLTYFQNEAQLDKSGLPSDRFFAERPEGSVSTLKIQRTQQEDSAVYLCASSLGGPKGELFFGEGSRLTVL.

A remark on this clonotype: The junction departs from the called germline gene at one end, perhaps through a read error. CDR3 in amino acids: CAGASASFNEQFF. CDR3 in DNA: TGTGCCGGAGCTAGCGCATCCTTCAATGAGCAGTTCTTC. The rearrangement uses TRBV28 and TRBJ2-1, with D perhaps TRBD2 (6 bases). The CDR3 runs 13 residues. Germline CDR1 MDHEN, CDR2 SYDVKM.

Here the CDR3 reads CASSLRPPPDGQYF. CDR3 bases: TGTGCCAGCAGCTTAAGACCGCCTCCGGATGGGCAGTATTTT. This chain links TRBV7-3 with TRBJ2-3; D is ambiguous. CDR1 SGHTA and CDR2 FQGTGA come from the germline V gene. Deletions cut 1 base from V and 11 bases from J, with 16 bases between. The CDR3 runs 14 residues.

CDR3 loop: CSASSSGVNIQYF. CDR3 sequence (DNA): TGCAGTGCTAGCTCTAGCGGGGTAAACATTCAGTACTTC. The chain employs TRBV20-1 and TRBJ2-4; 9 bases map to TRBD2. The CDR3 runs to 13 residues. Per the germline V gene, CDR1 is DFQATT and CDR2 is SNEGSKA (reference sequence). The junction had 3 bases not matched to a gene; V was cut back by 3 bases and J by 6 bases.

The V call is TRBV6-2 or TRBV6-3, the J call TRBJ1-1, with no clear D. The V gene lost 0 bases and the J gene lost 3 bases, with 5 bases spanning the gap. Germline CDR1 MNHEY, CDR2 SVGEGT. The CDR3 runs to 13 residues. CDR3 nucleotide sequence: TGTGCCAGCAGTTACTCGGGTTACACTGAAGCTTTCTTT. As protein: CASSYSGYTEAFF.

The sample holds a few counts of this clonotype. The J gene is TRBJ2-1, the V gene TRBV10-3; tentatively, D is TRBD2 (6 bases). The length of the CDR3 is 16 residues. Trimming stripped 0 bases from V and 6 bases from J, with 15 bases between. Germline V gives CDR1 ENHRY, CDR2 SYGVKD. CDR3 nucleotides: TGTGCCATCAGTGAGTCGGAGGGACCCTCGGGCAATGAGCAGTTCTTC. Translation: CAISESEGPSGNEQFF.

The V call is TRBV6-2 or TRBV6-3, the J call TRBJ2-1; 7 bases are shared with TRBD1. The V segment lost 2 bases and the J segment 2 bases; nucleotides outside the gene matches: 6. Germline CDR1 is MNHEY and CDR2 is SVGEGT. This CDR3 has 16 residues. CDR3 sequence reads: CASSYGTVGPYNEQFF. In DNA, the CDR3 is TGTGCCAGCAGTTACGGGACAGTAGGCCCCTACAATGAGCAGTTCTTC.

The chain has TRBV20-1 and TRBJ1-3; D is uncertain. Germline loops: CDR1 DFQATT, CDR2 SNEGSKA (reference sequence). The CDR3 has 11 residues. Trimming removed 1 base from V and 4 bases from J, with 2 bases in between. CDR3 region: CSARGGNTIYF. The CDR3 bases are TGCAGTGCTAGAGGCGGAAACACCATATATTTT.

The CDR3 reads CASSSSTWDTWQAFF. In nucleotides, the CDR3 is TGTGCCAGCAGTTCCTCGACATGGGATACTTGGCAAGCTTTCTTT. The rearrangement links TRBV12-3 or TRBV12-4 to TRBJ1-1, with unresolved D. The CDR3 length is 15 residues. V lost 4 bases and J 9 bases, leaving 21 bases between the germline ends.

The chain carries TRBV7-9 and TRBJ2-1; 9 nucleotides match TRBD1. The length of the CDR3 is 14 residues. V lost 5 bases and J lost 5; bases outside the gene matches: 4. Germline V gene sequence: CDR1 SEHNR, CDR2 FQNEAQ (reference sequence). In nucleotides, the CDR3 is TGTGCCAGCAGCACGGGACAGGGCCACAATGAGCAGTTCTTC. Translated, it gives CASSTGQGHNEQFF.

This chain joins TRBV4-3 and TRBJ1-1; 7 nucleotides agree with TRBD1. In germline, CDR1 is LGHNA, CDR2 YSLEER. V lost 4 bases to trimming and J lost 1 base; unmatched junction nucleotides: 3. The CDR3 extends over 14 amino acids. CDR3 in DNA: TGCGCCAGCAGCCTCCACAGGGGGAACACTGAAGCTTTCTTT. Its protein is CASSLHRGNTEAFF.

The chain employs TRBV7-8 and TRBJ1-1, with D possibly being TRBD1 (6 bases). The CDR3 contains 16 residues. Germline V CDR1 and CDR2: SGHVS, FQNEAQ. V gave up 5 bases and J gave up 1 base, with 17 bases separating them. The CDR3 loop reads CASSVDPGDPNTEAFF. The CDR3 coding sequence is TGTGCCAGCAGCGTTGATCCAGGGGACCCGAACACTGAAGCTTTCTTT.

This clonotype showed up just a few times. J is TRBJ1-6 and V is TRBV28; TRBD1 matches 7 bases. CDR3 length equals 16 residues. Germline lookup yields CDR1 MDHEN and CDR2 SYDVKM. Losses at the gene ends were 7 bases for V and 6 bases for J; bases not matched to a gene: 12. CDR3 sequence (DNA): TGTGCCAGCAAGGACAGGATGGGTGTCTCTAATTCACCCCTCCACTTT. Its protein is CASKDRMGVSNSPLHF. The variable domain in full, with the rest retrieved from reference TRBV28 and TRBJ1-6, is DVKVTQSSRYLVKRTGEKVFLECVQDMDHENMFWYRQDPGLGLRLIYFSYDVKMKEKGDIPEGYSVSREKKERFSLILESASTNQTSMYLCASKDRMGVSNSPLHFGNGTRLTVT.

This chain connects TRBV7-6 to TRBJ2-7; weak D call: TRBD2 (6 bases). Trimming cost V 7 bases and J 5 bases, with 12 bases left between them. CDR3 length: 12 residues. Germline values: CDR1 SGHVS, CDR2 FNYEAQ. In DNA, the CDR3 is TGTGCCAGCACCCTGGGGGGTCACGAGCAGTACTTC. It specifies CASTLGGHEQYF.

The chain employs TRBV7-2 and TRBJ2-7; 11 nucleotides line up with TRBD1. Per germline, CDR1 SGHTA and CDR2 FQGNSA. Trimming at V came to 0 bases and at J to 2 bases, leaving 6 bases not matched to a gene. The CDR3 loop spans 17 amino acids. CDR3 coding DNA: TGTGCCAGCAGCTTAGCGTTGCGGGACAGGGGGACCTACGAGCAGTACTTC. Translated: CASSLALRDRGTYEQYF.

This clonotype was seen once. This sequence joins TRBV4-3 and TRBJ2-1; D gene ambiguous. Germline-derived CDR1 and CDR2 are LGHNA and YSLEER. The V end lost 0 bases, the J end lost 2 bases, and 5 bases lay between the germline ends. The CDR3 runs to 14 residues. CDR3 bases: TGCGCCAGCAGCCAAGAGTCCACCTACAATGAGCAGTTCTTC. Translation gives CASSQESTYNEQFF.

The V gene is TRBV11-2, the J gene TRBJ2-5; maybe TRBD2 (5 bases). Germline assignment: CDR1 SGHAT and CDR2 FQNNGV. V gave up 2 bases and J gave up 4 bases, with 11 bases separating them. The CDR3 is 14 amino acids. The CDR3 coding sequence is TGTGCCAGCAGCTTATCGGGGATCGGAGAGACCCAGTACTTC. Its translation: CASSLSGIGETQYF.

This clonotype showed up just a few times. V gene TRBV20-1 combines with J gene TRBJ2-7; 11 bases line up with TRBD2. Germline CDR1 is DFQATT and CDR2 is SNEGSKA (reference sequence). The CDR3 spans 15 residues. Germline trimming cut 5 bases from V and 7 bases from J; bases unmatched to any gene: 13. CDR3 residues: CSALTSGGAAWEQYF. The CDR3 DNA reads as TGCAGTGCTCTTACTAGCGGGGGAGCCGCCTGGGAGCAGTACTTC.

This clonotype has only a few counts. The V call is TRBV29-1, the J call TRBJ2-4; D remains ambiguous. The germline V gene encodes CDR1 SQVTM and CDR2 ANQGSEA. The CDR3 runs to 12 residues. With 5 bases removed from V and 4 bases from J, the gap between germline ends came to 9 bases. The DNA of the CDR3 is TGCAGCGTTTGGCCGGCTAAAAACATTCAGTACTTC. Amino acids: CSVWPAKNIQYF.

This clonotype occurred a few times. The chain recombines TRBV27 with TRBJ2-7; D is unclear. CDR1 is MNHEY and CDR2 is SMNVEV in the germline V gene (reference sequence). The CDR3 extends over 13 amino acids. The germline V and J ends were trimmed by 5 bases and 3 bases, with 11 bases remaining between them. Written as DNA, the CDR3 is TGTGCCAGCAGTCCAGGAGTATTCTACGAGCAGTACTTC. It encodes CASSPGVFYEQYF.

The rearrangement joins TRBV12-3 or TRBV12-4 to TRBJ2-1; D not certain. V lost 5 bases to trimming and J lost 4 bases, with 6 bases between them. The length of the CDR3 is 12 residues. The CDR3 is CASSDTYNEQFF. CDR3 coding DNA: TGTGCCAGCAGTGACACTTACAATGAGCAGTTCTTC.

This clonotype has just a few counts. The chain joins TRBV20-1 to TRBJ2-5; TRBD2 aligns across 8 bases. This CDR3 has 14 residues. V was pared by 0 bases and J by 5 bases, with 5 bases of the junction left unmatched. From germline, CDR1 is DFQATT and CDR2 SNEGSKA (reference sequence). CDR3 nucleotides: TGCAGTGCTAGAGATCGGGGGGGCCGGGAGACCCAGTACTTC. It encodes CSARDRGGRETQYF.

The chain carries TRBV28 and TRBJ2-7, with 10 bases identical to TRBD2. Germline values: CDR1 MDHEN, CDR2 SYDVKM. V was pared by 6 bases and J by 4 bases, with 6 bases of the junction left unmatched. The CDR3 extends over 14 amino acids. CDR3: CASREAGGEYEQYF. The CDR3 DNA is TGTGCCAGCAGAGAAGCGGGAGGGGAATACGAGCAGTACTTC.